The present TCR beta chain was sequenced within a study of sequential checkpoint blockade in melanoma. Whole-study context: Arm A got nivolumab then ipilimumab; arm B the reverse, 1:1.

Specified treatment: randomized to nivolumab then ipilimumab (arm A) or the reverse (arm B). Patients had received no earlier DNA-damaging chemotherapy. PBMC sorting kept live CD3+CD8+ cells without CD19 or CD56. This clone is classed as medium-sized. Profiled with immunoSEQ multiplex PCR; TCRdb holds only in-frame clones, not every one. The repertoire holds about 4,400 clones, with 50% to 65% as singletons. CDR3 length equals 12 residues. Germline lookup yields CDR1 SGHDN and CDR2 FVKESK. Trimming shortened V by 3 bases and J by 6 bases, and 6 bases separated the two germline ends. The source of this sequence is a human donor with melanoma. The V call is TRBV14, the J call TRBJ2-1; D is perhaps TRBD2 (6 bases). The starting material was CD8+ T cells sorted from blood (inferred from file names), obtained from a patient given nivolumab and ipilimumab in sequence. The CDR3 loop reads CASSHGGNEQFF. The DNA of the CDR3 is TGTGCCAGCAGCCACGGGGGCAATGAGCAGTTCTTC.